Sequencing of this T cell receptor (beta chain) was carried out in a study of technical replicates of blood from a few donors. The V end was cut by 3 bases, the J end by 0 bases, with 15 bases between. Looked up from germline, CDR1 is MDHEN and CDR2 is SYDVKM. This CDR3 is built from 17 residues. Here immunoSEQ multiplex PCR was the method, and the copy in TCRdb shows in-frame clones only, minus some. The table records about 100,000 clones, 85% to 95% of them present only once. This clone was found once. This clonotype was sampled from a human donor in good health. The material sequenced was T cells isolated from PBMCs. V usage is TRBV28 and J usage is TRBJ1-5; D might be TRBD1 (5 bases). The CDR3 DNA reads TGTGCCAGCAGTTTCCGAGCGGGGGTTTATAGCAATCAGCCCCAGCATTTT. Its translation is CASSFRAGVYSNQPQHF.